What follows are 10 T cell receptor beta chains derived from one specimen sequenced in a study of blood T cell repertoires in COVID-19. Profiled with immunoSEQ multiplex PCR; TCRdb holds only in-frame clones, not every one. Among roughly 180,000 clones listed, around 85% were seen once. What was sequenced was peripheral blood. These receptors came from a man in his 70s with active or convalescent COVID-19.

The genes are TRBV27 and TRBJ2-7; 13 bases are shared with TRBD2. V dropped 5 bases and J dropped 2; count of bases not matched to a gene: 9. The CDR3 has 17 residues. CDR1 is MNHEY, CDR2 SMNVEV, per germline (reference sequence). Here the CDR3 reads CASSASRLAGGPYEQYF. The CDR3 DNA is TGTGCCAGCAGTGCCTCCAGACTAGCGGGAGGTCCCTACGAGCAGTACTTC.

V usage is TRBV5-4 and J usage is TRBJ2-1, with TRBD2 as a possible D gene (6 bases). Germline loops: CDR1 SGHNT, CDR2 YYREEE (reference sequence). The CDR3 runs to 15 residues. Trimming left V 2 bases short and J 3 bases short, with 12 bases between. This CDR3 reads CASSFVGGDYNEQFF. The CDR3 nucleotides read TGTGCCAGCAGCTTCGTTGGAGGGGACTACAATGAGCAGTTCTTC.

The chain recombines TRBV5-1 with TRBJ1-2; TRBD1 agrees at 10 bases. Germline CDR1 reads SGHRS; CDR2 reads YFSETQ. V gave up 3 bases and J gave up 7 bases; unmatched junction bases: 9. The CDR3 sequence is 15 residues long. This CDR3 is CASSSPETGGSGYTF. The CDR3 bases are TGCGCCAGCAGCTCGCCCGAGACAGGGGGCTCTGGCTACACCTTC. The variable domain in full, with the rest retrieved from reference TRBV5-1 and TRBJ1-2, is KAGVTQTPRYLIKTRGQQVTLSCSPISGHRSVSWYQQTPGQGLQFLFEYFSETQRNKGNFPGRFSGRQFSNSRSEMNVSTLELGDSALYLCASSSPETGGSGYTFGSGTRLTVV.

This clone has just one count. J is TRBJ1-2 and V is TRBV5-5; 10 bases map to TRBD1. The CDR3 is 13 amino acids. Trimming cost V 2 bases and J 8 bases; bases outside gene matches: 3. Germline V gene sequence: CDR1 SGHKS, CDR2 YYEKEE (reference sequence). CDR3 region: CASSFGTGDGYTF. CDR3 DNA: TGTGCCAGCAGCTTTGGGACAGGGGACGGCTACACCTTC.

This clone was detected once. The chain couples TRBV18 to TRBJ2-3, with TRBD2 matching over 8 bases. The length of the CDR3 is 18 residues. Trimming removed 1 base from V and 0 bases from J; junction bases left unmatched: 9. Germline assignment: CDR1 KGHSH and CDR2 LQKENI. CDR3 region: CASSPLMLTSGSTDTQYF. DNA for the CDR3: TGTGCCAGCTCACCACTTATGCTCACTAGCGGAAGCACAGATACGCAGTATTTT.

The chain recombines TRBV19 with TRBJ1-4; 7 bases are shared with TRBD1. The CDR3 totals 14 residues. Germline V gives CDR1 LNHDA, CDR2 SQIVND (reference sequence). Unmatched junction bases numbered 6, after V lost 6 bases and J lost 5 bases. CDR3 DNA sequence: TGTGCCAGTAGGGGCGGGACAGCGAATGAAAAACTGTTTTTT. This gives the protein CASRGGTANEKLFF.

This clone was seen only once. The CDR3 nucleotides read TGTGCCACCAGCCGCGCGGGGACAGGCTCTGGAAACACCATATATTTT. Its translation is CATSRAGTGSGNTIYF. The chain employs TRBV15 and TRBJ1-3; 8 bases map to TRBD1. CDR3 length equals 16 residues. Trimming removed 5 bases from V and 0 bases from J; junction bases left unmatched: 6. Germline loops: CDR1 LNHNV, CDR2 YYDKDF (reference sequence).

CDR3 bases: TGTGCCAGCAGTTACGGGCCCGGACAGGGTAGGGATGAGCAGTTCTTC. Translated, it gives CASSYGPGQGRDEQFF. This sequence joins TRBV6-6 and TRBJ2-1; 8 bases match TRBD1. CDR1 and CDR2 (germline): MNHNY, SVGAGI (reference sequence). V lost 2 bases, J lost 8 bases, and 11 bases stayed unmatched. CDR3 length: 16 amino acids.

This clone was detected only a few times. The chain uses TRBV7-9 and TRBJ1-2, with D possibly being TRBD1 (6 bases). In germline, CDR1 is SEHNR, CDR2 FQNEAQ (reference sequence). The CDR3 runs to 13 residues. V dropped 1 base and J dropped 8 bases, with 11 bases sitting between them. CDR3 in amino acids: CASSLERTAGYTF. In nucleotides, the CDR3 is TGTGCCAGCAGCTTAGAGAGGACAGCCGGCTACACCTTC.

This clone was picked up a small number of times. The chain recombines TRBV5-1 with TRBJ1-5, with 10 bases identical to TRBD1. The J segment lost 7 bases and the V segment lost 4 bases, leaving 5 bases of the junction unmatched. The CDR3 sequence is 14 residues long. Germline V CDR1 and CDR2: SGHRS, YFSETQ. CDR3 bases: TGCGCCAGCAGCCTAGGACAGGGGGACCAGCCCCAGCATTTT. Amino acid sequence: CASSLGQGDQPQHF.